This TCR beta chain was sequenced in a study of T-cell reconstitution after alpha-beta-depleted transplantation in children. This clonotype was observed at least ten times. Researchers prepared the TCRbeta library using unique molecular identifiers, the study reports. TCRdb itself ran the PCR reads through MiXCR, one entry per CDR3 protein. The sample contains about 980,000 distinct CDR3 sequences, about 29% of which appear only once. This CDR3 is built from 10 residues. Germline CDR1 is DFQATT and CDR2 is SNEGSKA (reference sequence). Trimming took 4 bases from V and 6 from J, leaving 4 bases between them.

The sample in question was PBMCs, mostly from graft donor cells, obtained 360 days after TCRalphabeta/CD19-depleted stem cell transplant. The clonotype originates from a boy younger than two who had a stem cell transplant for SCID, so the T cells may come from the graft donor. V and J are TRBV20-1 and TRBJ2-1; no definite D call. The CDR3 bases are TGCAGTGCTAAAGGCAATGAGCAGTTCTTC. Amino acids: CSAKGNEQFF.